The T cell receptor beta chain described here comes from a study of blood T cells in healthy people across ages. Study-wide findings and caveats: Fewer expanded clones and more diversity marked long-lived versus aged donors. Age brought a roughly linear fall in TCR beta diversity measured per million T cells. Conclusively comparing naive with antigen-experienced cells was impossible with unsorted PBMCs.

Primers used in a second PCR of roughly 7 to 12 cycles were a sample-barcoded 5' primer and a J-beta primer mix. TCRdb reprocessed the 5' RACE reads via MiXCR and lists one record per CDR3 protein. The sample yields 270,000 or so distinct CDR3 sequences, around 27% seen once. This CDR3 has 15 residues. V lost 2 bases and J 3 bases, leaving 14 bases between the germline ends. CDR1 is MNHNS, CDR2 SASEGT, per germline. To note about this clonotype: The antigen is undetermined.

This clonotype originated in a woman in her 70s in good health. The sample comprised blood. V and J are TRBV6-1 and TRBJ2-7; weak D call: TRBD2 (5 bases). CDR3 DNA: TGTGCCAGCAGTGAAAGGGAGTCGACCGGCTACGAGCAGTACTTC. Amino acids: CASSERESTGYEQYF.